This T cell receptor beta chain comes out of a study of cytomegalovirus exposure and HLA in healthy donors. With V trimmed by 4 bases and J by 0 bases, 4 bases remained unmatched. The CDR3 spans 15 residues. Germline V lookup: CDR1 LGHNA, CDR2 YSLEER. PCR involved 60 Vbeta and 13 Jbeta primers. Measured with immunoSEQ multiplex PCR; TCRdb has only the in-frame clones, and not every one. In the table there are about 100,000 clones, around 75% of which are singletons. The clonotype comes from a woman aged 18-30 years in good health and CMV-seropositive. The sample consisted of PBMCs. The chain employs TRBV4-3 and TRBJ2-3; 7 bases are shared with TRBD2. Here the CDR3 DNA reads TGCGCCAGCAGCCTAGGACTAGTCAGCACAGATACGCAGTATTTT. Translating it yields CASSLGLVSTDTQYF.